This T cell receptor beta chain was recorded in a study of T cell clones after liver transplantation. Background on the study: TCRbeta sequencing after a pre-transplant mixed lymphocyte reaction identified graft-donor-reactive clones, later tracked in post-transplant blood. Samples came pre-transplant, pre-randomization before withdrawal, and post-randomization after withdrawal ended.

There are 17 residues in the CDR3. Per the germline V gene, CDR1 is SGHNT and CDR2 is YENEEA. V gave up 5 bases and J gave up 3 bases; unmatched junction bases: 8. Method: immunoSEQ multiplex PCR; TCRdb's copy keeps in-frame clones and lacks some. This table holds around 15,000 clones, around nine tenths found once. The V gene is TRBV11-3, the J gene TRBJ2-3; 13 nucleotides align to TRBD2. This sequence was found in a human donor who received a liver transplant. The material sequenced was CD8+ T cells from blood, taken before liver transplant. The CDR3 protein is CASSLTSGRAITDTQYF. CDR3 bases: TGTGCCAGCAGCCTAACTAGCGGGAGGGCCATAACAGATACGCAGTATTTT.